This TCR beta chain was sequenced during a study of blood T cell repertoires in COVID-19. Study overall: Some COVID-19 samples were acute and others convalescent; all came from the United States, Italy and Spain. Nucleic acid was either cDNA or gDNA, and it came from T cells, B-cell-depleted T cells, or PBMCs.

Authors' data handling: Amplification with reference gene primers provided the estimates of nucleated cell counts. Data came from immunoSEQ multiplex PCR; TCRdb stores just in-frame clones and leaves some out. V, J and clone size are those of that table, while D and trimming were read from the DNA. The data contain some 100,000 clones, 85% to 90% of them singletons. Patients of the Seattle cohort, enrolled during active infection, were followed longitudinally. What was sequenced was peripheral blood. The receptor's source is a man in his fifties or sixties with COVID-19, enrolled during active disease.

As DNA, the CDR3 is TGTGCCAGCAGCAGAGCGGGGGGCGACTACAATGAGCAGTTCTTC. Its protein product is CASSRAGGDYNEQFF. J is TRBJ2-1 and V is TRBV4-2; 9 positions agree with TRBD2. Germline V gives CDR1 LGHNA, CDR2 YNFKEQ. This CDR3 contains 15 residues. V dropped 5 bases and J dropped 3; count of bases not matched to a gene: 5.